Shown below are 4 T cell receptor beta chains from a single sample sequenced in a study of blood T cell repertoires in COVID-19. The protocol was immunoSEQ multiplex PCR, while the TCRdb copy is restricted to in-frame clones and leaves out a portion. The sample shows some 150,000 clones, roughly 80% of them seen only once. The sequenced sample was peripheral blood. The receptors originated from a woman at least 80 years old with acute or convalescent COVID-19.

The rearrangement uses TRBV5-6 and TRBJ2-2; TRBD1 aligns across 8 bases. The CDR3 has 16 amino acids. Germline V gene lookup returns CDR1 SGHDT and CDR2 YYEEEE. V dropped 1 base and J dropped 3; count of bases not matched to a gene: 5. The CDR3 here is CASSLWDRSHTGELFF. CDR3 nucleotide sequence: TGTGCCAGCAGCTTGTGGGACAGGAGCCACACCGGGGAGCTGTTTTTT.

This chain uses TRBV13 with TRBJ2-7; D is perhaps TRBD2 (7 bases). Trimming stripped 5 bases from V and 6 bases from J, with 23 bases between. The CDR3 totals 16 residues. Germline CDR1 PRHDT, CDR2 FYEKMQ (reference sequence). CDR3 residues: CASSAAGAGAVSEQYF. The CDR3 DNA is TGTGCCAGCAGCGCCGCGGGGGCGGGAGCGGTAAGCGAGCAGTACTTC.

This sequence joins TRBV18 and TRBJ1-6; no clear D gene. This CDR3 contains 16 residues. Germline V gene lookup returns CDR1 KGHSH and CDR2 LQKENI. The V end lost 3 bases, the J end lost 9 bases, and 18 bases lay between the germline ends. This CDR3 is CASSPRDPRLSSPLHF. Written as DNA, the CDR3 is TGTGCCAGCTCACCGCGAGATCCCCGTCTGTCTTCACCCCTCCACTTT.

A single count supports this clone. The V gene is TRBV3-1 (or the pseudogene TRBV3-2), the J gene TRBJ2-5; a weak D match, TRBD2 (5 bases). Germline V lookup: CDR1 LGHDT, CDR2 YNNKEL (reference sequence). The ends were cut back, 0 bases at V and 5 bases at J, with 10 bases in the middle. The CDR3 has 14 residues. CDR3 sequence reads: CASSQDTRKETQYF. CDR3 in DNA: TGTGCCAGCAGCCAAGATACTAGGAAGGAGACCCAGTACTTC.